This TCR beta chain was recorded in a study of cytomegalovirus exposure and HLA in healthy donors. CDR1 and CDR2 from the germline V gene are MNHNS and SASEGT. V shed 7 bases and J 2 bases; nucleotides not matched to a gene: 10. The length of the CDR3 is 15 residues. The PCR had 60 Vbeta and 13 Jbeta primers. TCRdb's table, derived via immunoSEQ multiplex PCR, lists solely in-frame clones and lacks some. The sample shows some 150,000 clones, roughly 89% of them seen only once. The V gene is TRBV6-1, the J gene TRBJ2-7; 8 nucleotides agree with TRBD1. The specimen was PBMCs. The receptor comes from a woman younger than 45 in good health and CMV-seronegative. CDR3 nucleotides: TGTGCCAGCACTAACCAGGGGGCGCCCACCTACGAGCAGTACTTC. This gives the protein CASTNQGAPTYEQYF.